Listed here are 23 T cell receptor beta chains from one sample, sequenced in a study of Ad26.COV2.S vaccination and SARS-CoV-2 variants. Sequencing used immunoSEQ multiplex PCR; TCRdb keeps in-frame clones, though not all of them. The data show more than 150,000 clones, around nine tenths seen once. Here the sequenced sample was peripheral blood, taken after recovery from COVID-19. Receptors originate from a human donor who had recovered from COVID-19.

The chain is built from TRBV9 and TRBJ2-3, with 9 bases identical to TRBD2. The CDR3 is 13 amino acids. The germline CDR1 and CDR2 sequences are SGDLS and YYNGEE. Germline trimming cut 4 bases from V and 10 bases from J; bases unmatched to any gene: 7. CDR3 sequence (DNA): TGTGCCAGCAGCCCTAAAGCGGGGGGCTCGCAGTATTTT. Protein: CASSPKAGGSQYF. Based on the CDR3 plus reference TRBV9 and TRBJ2-3, the full variable domain is DSGVTQTPKHLITATGQRVTLRCSPRSGDLSVYWYQQSLDQGLQFLIQYYNGEERAKGNILERFSAQQFPDLHSELNLSSLELGDSALYFCASSPKAGGSQYFGPGTRLTVL.

The chain uses TRBV6-6 and TRBJ1-2, with unresolved D. V lost 2 bases, J lost 6 bases, and 13 bases lay in between. The CDR3 covers 14 residues. Germline V gene lookup returns CDR1 MNHNY and CDR2 SVGAGI (reference sequence). In DNA form, the CDR3 reads TGTGCCAGCAGTTACCCCCGGGTGAACCATGGCTACACCTTC. Translation gives CASSYPRVNHGYTF.

The chain combines TRBV30 with TRBJ2-3; D remains unclear. Trimming removed 3 bases at V and 0 bases at J, with 13 bases between. Germline loops: CDR1 GTSNPN, CDR2 SVGIG (reference sequence). This CDR3 comprises 15 residues. CDR3 nucleotide sequence: TGTGCCTGGAGGAGCCTTGAGCAAAGCACAGATACGCAGTATTTT. It encodes CAWRSLEQSTDTQYF.

This clone was picked up a small number of times. The CDR3 reads CAISEFGQDSNQPQHF. Written as DNA, the CDR3 is TGTGCCATCAGTGAGTTTGGACAGGATAGCAATCAGCCCCAGCATTTT. The rearrangement links TRBV10-3 to TRBJ1-5; TRBD1 aligns across 7 bases. The J segment lost 0 bases and the V segment lost 1 base, leaving 3 bases of the junction unmatched. The CDR3 sequence is 16 residues long. Germline CDR1 ENHRY, CDR2 SYGVKD.

This chain joins TRBV6-1 and TRBJ2-3; D is possibly TRBD2 (5 bases). Trimming took 1 base from V and 4 from J, leaving 9 bases between them. Germline V lookup: CDR1 MNHNS, CDR2 SASEGT. The CDR3 spans 14 residues. As DNA, the CDR3 is TGTGCCAGCAGTGAAGGCCTAGCCGCAGATACGCAGTATTTT. It specifies CASSEGLAADTQYF.

The chain links TRBV5-8 to TRBJ1-5; 8 bases align to TRBD1. Trimming cost V 4 bases and J 5 bases; bases outside gene matches: 8. There are 15 residues in the CDR3. Germline values: CDR1 SGHTS, CDR2 YDEGEE. CDR3 sequence: CASSPVRGRDQPQHF. The CDR3 DNA reads as TGTGCCAGCAGCCCAGTCAGGGGGCGGGATCAGCCCCAGCATTTT. The variable domain in full, with the rest retrieved from reference TRBV5-8 and TRBJ1-5, is EAGVTQSPTHLIKTRGQQATLRCSPISGHTSVYWYQQALGLGLQFLLWYDEGEERNRGNFPPRFSGRQFPNYSSELNVNALELEDSALYLCASSPVRGRDQPQHFGDGTRLSIL.

The chain uses TRBV11-3 and TRBJ2-1; a weak D match, TRBD1 (5 bases). Trimming removed 4 bases at V and 8 bases at J, with 9 bases between. Per germline, CDR1 SGHNT and CDR2 YENEEA. This CDR3 has 12 residues. The CDR3 reads CASSSTGYEQFF. Written as DNA, the CDR3 is TGTGCCAGCAGCTCCACAGGCTATGAGCAGTTCTTC.

V gene TRBV9 combines with J gene TRBJ2-1; D is perhaps TRBD1 or TRBD2 (5 bases each). Germline V gene data show CDR1 as SGDLS and CDR2 as YYNGEE. CDR3 length: 15 amino acids. Deletions cut 4 bases from V and 2 bases from J, with 13 bases between. The DNA for the CDR3 is TGTGCCAGCAGCTCCACCGGGACCCCCTACAATGAGCAGTTCTTC. Translated: CASSSTGTPYNEQFF.

The chain carries TRBV7-3 and TRBJ2-2; D is ambiguous. The length of the CDR3 is 13 residues. Trimming left V 9 bases short and J 1 base short, with 9 bases between. The germline CDR1 and CDR2 sequences are SGHTA and FQGTGA. As DNA, the CDR3 is TGTGCCAGTAAGGTAGGGAACACCGGGGAGCTGTTTTTT. This codes for CASKVGNTGELFF.

This sequence joins TRBV5-4 and TRBJ1-1, with a possible D match to TRBD1 (6 bases). Trimming took 4 bases from V and 2 from J, leaving 18 bases between them. Germline loops: CDR1 SGHNT, CDR2 YYREEE (reference sequence). There are 16 residues in the CDR3. CDR3 nucleotides: TGTGCCAGCAGCCCCCAAGGGGGTTTCGGAAACACTGAAGCTTTCTTT. Translation: CASSPQGGFGNTEAFF.

This chain joins TRBV4-2 and TRBJ1-2, with D possibly TRBD1 on 6 matching bases. V lost 1 base and J lost 0, with 6 bases in between. Looked up from germline, CDR1 is LGHNA and CDR2 is YNFKEQ. This CDR3 contains 14 residues. The CDR3 sequence: CASSQGTANYGYTF. The CDR3 DNA sequence: TGTGCCAGCAGCCAAGGGACAGCTAACTATGGCTACACCTTC.

The chain joins TRBV27 to TRBJ2-7, with TRBD2 identical over 9 bases. The CDR3 has 18 amino acids. The trim removed 6 bases at V and 3 bases at J, leaving 18 bases unmatched. The germline V gene has CDR1 MNHEY and CDR2 SMNVEV (reference sequence). In DNA form, the CDR3 reads TGTGCCAGCAGCCGGGACAGTATAGCGGGAGTGGCCCTCTACGAGCAGTACTTC. This translates into CASSRDSIAGVALYEQYF.

This chain uses TRBV20-1 with TRBJ2-1; D remains unclear. The CDR3 length is 9 residues. CDR1 and CDR2 (germline): DFQATT, SNEGSKA (reference sequence). Trimming took 3 bases from V and 12 from J, leaving 6 bases between them. The CDR3 protein is CSASLGQFF. The CDR3, as DNA: TGCAGTGCTAGCCTAGGGCAGTTCTTC.

The chain uses TRBV28 and TRBJ1-1; maybe TRBD1 (6 bases). Germline loops: CDR1 MDHEN, CDR2 SYDVKM. This CDR3 has 12 amino acids. V dropped 5 bases and J dropped 8 bases, with 12 bases sitting between them. The CDR3 DNA is TGTGCCAGCAGTCGACAGGCGGGGGAAGCTTTCTTT. Translating gives CASSRQAGEAFF.

This CDR3 is CASSPTREKLFF. The CDR3 DNA reads TGTGCCAGCAGCCCGACCAGGGAAAAACTGTTTTTT. The V and J genes are TRBV11-2 and TRBJ1-4; D gene unclear. Trimming took 5 bases from V and 8 from J, leaving 9 bases between them. The CDR3 loop spans 12 amino acids. Germline V lookup: CDR1 SGHAT, CDR2 FQNNGV.

The rearrangement joins TRBV19 to TRBJ2-1; 8 bases are shared with TRBD1. The CDR3 contains 15 residues. CDR1 is LNHDA, CDR2 SQIVND, per germline (reference sequence). With V trimmed by 5 bases and J by 4 bases, 7 bases remained unmatched. The CDR3: CASSSGQVKYNEQFF. The CDR3 DNA is TGTGCCAGTAGTTCGGGACAGGTAAAATACAATGAGCAGTTCTTC.

The chain has TRBV30 and TRBJ2-7; weak D call: TRBD2 (6 bases). The length of the CDR3 is 11 residues. In germline, CDR1 is GTSNPN, CDR2 SVGIG (reference sequence). Trimming shortened V by 5 bases and J by 5 bases, and 10 bases separated the two germline ends. As DNA, the CDR3 is TGTGCCTGGGACGGAGGGGACGAGCAGTACTTC. It specifies CAWDGGDEQYF.

The gene calls are TRBV7-9 and TRBJ1-2, with unresolved D. The CDR3 totals 16 residues. In germline, CDR1 is SEHNR, CDR2 FQNEAQ (reference sequence). V lost 3 bases to trimming and J lost 2 bases, with 16 bases between them. This CDR3 reads CASSFSRQKRNYGYTF. The CDR3 DNA sequence: TGTGCCAGCAGCTTTTCAAGGCAGAAGAGAAACTATGGCTACACCTTC.

The chain couples TRBV6-6 to TRBJ1-4; D is ambiguous. CDR1 is MNHNY and CDR2 is SVGAGI in the germline V gene (reference sequence). The V end lost 7 bases, the J end lost 10 bases, and 22 bases lay between the germline ends. The CDR3 loop spans 15 amino acids. The CDR3 loop is CASTTPDPVNLKLFF. The CDR3 bases are TGTGCCAGCACCACTCCGGACCCTGTGAATTTAAAACTGTTTTTT.

J is TRBJ2-2 and V is TRBV5-6; no reliable D call. Germline CDR1 SGHDT, CDR2 YYEEEE. This CDR3 is 14 amino acids long. The ends were cut back, 4 bases at V and 4 bases at J, with 11 bases in the middle. The CDR3 DNA reads as TGTGCCAGCAGCATGGTGCAGGCCACCGGGGAGCTGTTTTTT. It codes for CASSMVQATGELFF.

The rearrangement links TRBV15 to TRBJ1-2; D may be TRBD1 (5 bases). Trimming pared 0 bases from V and 4 bases from J, leaving 15 bases between. The CDR3 contains 16 residues. The germline CDR1 and CDR2 sequences are LNHNV and YYDKDF (reference sequence). CDR3: CATSRDSSGLPYGYTF. CDR3 coding DNA: TGTGCCACCAGCAGAGACTCCTCGGGGCTCCCCTATGGCTACACCTTC.

V and J are TRBV5-4 and TRBJ2-3; 11 nucleotides agree with TRBD2. This CDR3 region has 15 residues. Germline assignment: CDR1 SGHNT and CDR2 YYREEE (reference sequence). With V trimmed by 4 bases and J by 7 bases, 8 bases remained unmatched. CDR3 sequence (DNA): TGTGCCAGCAGCAATACTAGCGGGGGAGCGAATACGCAGTATTTT. It encodes CASSNTSGGANTQYF.

The gene calls are TRBV6-5 and TRBJ2-7; TRBD2 matches at 7 bases. This CDR3 is 14 amino acids long. The V gene end was trimmed by 5 bases and the J gene end by 2 bases; junction bases not matched to a gene: 6. Looked up from germline, CDR1 is MNHEY and CDR2 is SVGAGI. CDR3 in DNA: TGTGCCAGCAGTCGGGGGGTCGGTGCCTACGAGCAGTACTTC. Its protein is CASSRGVGAYEQYF.